This TCR beta chain was identified in a study of blood T cell repertoires in COVID-19. Data came from immunoSEQ multiplex PCR; TCRdb stores just in-frame clones and leaves some out. This sample has about 74,000 clones, with approximately 80% found just once. With 4 bases removed from V and 4 bases from J, the gap between germline ends came to 7 bases. Germline CDR1 and CDR2: SQVTM and ANQGSEA. This CDR3 has 12 residues. Sequencing was done on a sample of peripheral blood. The chain has TRBV29-1 and TRBJ2-2; perhaps TRBD1 as D (5 bases). This clonotype was sampled from a human donor in a cohort sampled during active COVID-19. CDR3 protein: CSVGQPTGELFF. Here the CDR3 DNA reads TGCAGCGTTGGACAGCCCACCGGGGAGCTGTTTTTT.